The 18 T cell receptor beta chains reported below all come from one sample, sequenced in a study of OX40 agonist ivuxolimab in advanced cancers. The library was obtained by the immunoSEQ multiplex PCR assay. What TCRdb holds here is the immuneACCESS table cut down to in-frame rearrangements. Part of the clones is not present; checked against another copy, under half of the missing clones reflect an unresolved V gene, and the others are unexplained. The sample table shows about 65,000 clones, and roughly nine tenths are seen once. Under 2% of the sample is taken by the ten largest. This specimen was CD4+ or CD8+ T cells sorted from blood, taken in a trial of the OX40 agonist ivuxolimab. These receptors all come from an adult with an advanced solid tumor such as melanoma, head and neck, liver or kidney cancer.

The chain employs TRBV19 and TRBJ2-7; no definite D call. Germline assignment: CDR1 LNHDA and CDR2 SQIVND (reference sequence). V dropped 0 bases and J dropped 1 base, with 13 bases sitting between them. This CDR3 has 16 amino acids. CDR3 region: CASSIDFTRRSYEQYF. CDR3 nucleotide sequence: TGTGCCAGTAGTATAGATTTTACCAGGAGATCCTACGAGCAGTACTTC.

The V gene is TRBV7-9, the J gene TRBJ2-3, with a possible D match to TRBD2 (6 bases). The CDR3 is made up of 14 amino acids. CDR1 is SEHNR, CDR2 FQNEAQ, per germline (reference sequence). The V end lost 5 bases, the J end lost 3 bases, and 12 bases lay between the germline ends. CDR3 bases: TGTGCCAGCAGCCCTAGCGTAGAAACAGATACGCAGTATTTT. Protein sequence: CASSPSVETDTQYF.

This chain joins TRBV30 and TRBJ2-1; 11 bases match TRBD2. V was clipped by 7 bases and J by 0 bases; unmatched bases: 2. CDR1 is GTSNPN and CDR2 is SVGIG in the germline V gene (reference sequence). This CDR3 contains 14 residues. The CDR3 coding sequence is TGTGCCTCTACTAGCGGGAGCTCCTACAATGAGCAGTTCTTC. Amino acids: CASTSGSSYNEQFF.

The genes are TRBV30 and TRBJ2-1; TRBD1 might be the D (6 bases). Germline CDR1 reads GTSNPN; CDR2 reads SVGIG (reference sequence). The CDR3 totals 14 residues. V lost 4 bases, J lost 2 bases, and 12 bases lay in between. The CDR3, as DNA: TGTGCCTGGATCCGCAGGGGAACCTACAATGAGCAGTTCTTC. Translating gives CAWIRRGTYNEQFF.

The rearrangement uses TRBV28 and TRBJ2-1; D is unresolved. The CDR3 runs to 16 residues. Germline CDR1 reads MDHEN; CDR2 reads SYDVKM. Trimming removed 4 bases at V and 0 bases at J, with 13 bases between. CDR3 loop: CASSSPSSPSYNEQFF. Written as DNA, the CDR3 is TGTGCCAGCAGTTCCCCCTCTTCCCCCTCCTACAATGAGCAGTTCTTC.

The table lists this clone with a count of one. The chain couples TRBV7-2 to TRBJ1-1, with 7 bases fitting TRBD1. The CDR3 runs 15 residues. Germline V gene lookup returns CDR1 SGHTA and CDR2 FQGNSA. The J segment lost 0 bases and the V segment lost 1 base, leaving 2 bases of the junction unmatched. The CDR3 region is CASSLGTGLNTEAFF. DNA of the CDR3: TGTGCCAGCAGCTTAGGGACAGGCCTGAACACTGAAGCTTTCTTT.

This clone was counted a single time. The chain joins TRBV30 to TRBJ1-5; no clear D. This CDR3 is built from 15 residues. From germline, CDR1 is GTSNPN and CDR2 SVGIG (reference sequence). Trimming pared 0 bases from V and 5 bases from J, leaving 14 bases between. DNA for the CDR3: TGTGCCTGGAGTGTAGAATCCCATCCCGATCAGCCCCAGCATTTT. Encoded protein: CAWSVESHPDQPQHF. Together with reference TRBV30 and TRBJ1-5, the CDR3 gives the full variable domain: SQTIHQWPATLVQPVGSPLSLECTVEGTSNPNLYWYRQAAGRGLQLLFYSVGIGQISSEVPQNLSASRPQDRQFILSSKKLLLSDSGFYLCAWSVESHPDQPQHFGDGTRLSIL.

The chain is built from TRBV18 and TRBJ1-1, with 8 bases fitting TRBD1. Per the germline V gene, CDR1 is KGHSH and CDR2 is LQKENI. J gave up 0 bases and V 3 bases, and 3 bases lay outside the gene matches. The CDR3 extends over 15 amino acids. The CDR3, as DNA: TGTGCCAGCTCACCGGGACAGGCTGTGAACACTGAAGCTTTCTTT. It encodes CASSPGQAVNTEAFF.

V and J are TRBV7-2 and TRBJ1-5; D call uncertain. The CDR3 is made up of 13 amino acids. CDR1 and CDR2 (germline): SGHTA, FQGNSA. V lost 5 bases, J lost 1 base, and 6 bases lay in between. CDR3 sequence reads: CASSGRSNQPQHF. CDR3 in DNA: TGTGCCAGCAGCGGGAGGAGCAATCAGCCCCAGCATTTT.

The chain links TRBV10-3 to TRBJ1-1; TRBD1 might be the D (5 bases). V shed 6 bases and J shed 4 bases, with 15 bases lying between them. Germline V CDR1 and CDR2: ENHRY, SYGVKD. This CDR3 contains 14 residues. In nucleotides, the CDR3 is TGTGCCATCAGCCCTCAGGGCCCCGGCACTGAAGCTTTCTTT. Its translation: CAISPQGPGTEAFF.

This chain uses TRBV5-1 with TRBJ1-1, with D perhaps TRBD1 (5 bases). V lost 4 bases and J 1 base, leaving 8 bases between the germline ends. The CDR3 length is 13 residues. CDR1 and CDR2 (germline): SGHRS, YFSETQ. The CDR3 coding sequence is TGCGCCAGCAGCGTCGGGGGGAACACTGAAGCTTTCTTT. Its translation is CASSVGGNTEAFF.

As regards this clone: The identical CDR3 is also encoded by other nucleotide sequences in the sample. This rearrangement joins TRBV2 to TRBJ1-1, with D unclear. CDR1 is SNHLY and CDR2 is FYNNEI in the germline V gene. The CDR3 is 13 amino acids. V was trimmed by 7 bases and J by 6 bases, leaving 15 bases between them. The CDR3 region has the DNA TGTGCCAGCACTGAGGGAGGGTTGGCTGAAGCTTTCTTT. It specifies CASTEGGLAEAFF.

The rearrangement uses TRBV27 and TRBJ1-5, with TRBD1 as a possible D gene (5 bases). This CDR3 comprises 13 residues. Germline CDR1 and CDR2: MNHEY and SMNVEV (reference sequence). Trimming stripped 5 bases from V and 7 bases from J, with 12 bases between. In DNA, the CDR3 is TGTGCCAGCAGTACCAGGGAGGGGCAGCCCCAGCATTTT. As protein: CASSTREGQPQHF.

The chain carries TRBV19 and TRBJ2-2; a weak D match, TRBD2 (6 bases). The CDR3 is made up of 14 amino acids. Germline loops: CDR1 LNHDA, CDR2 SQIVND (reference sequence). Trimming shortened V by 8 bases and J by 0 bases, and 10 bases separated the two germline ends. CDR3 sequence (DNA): TGTGCCAGTCGCGGGACGGCGAACACCGGGGAGCTGTTTTTT. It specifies CASRGTANTGELFF.

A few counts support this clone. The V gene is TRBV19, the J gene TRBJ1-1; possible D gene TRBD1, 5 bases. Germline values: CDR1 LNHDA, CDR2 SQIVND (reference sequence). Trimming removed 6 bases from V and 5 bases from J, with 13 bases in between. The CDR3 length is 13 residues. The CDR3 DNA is TGTGCCAGTAGCTGGGGCCGAGGGACTGAAGCTTTCTTT. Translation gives CASSWGRGTEAFF. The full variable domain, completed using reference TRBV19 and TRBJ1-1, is DGGITQSPKYLFRKEGQNVTLSCEQNLNHDAMYWYRQDPGQGLRLIYYSQIVNDFQKGDIAEGYSVSREKKESFPLTVTSAQKNPTAFYLCASSWGRGTEAFFGQGTRLTVV.

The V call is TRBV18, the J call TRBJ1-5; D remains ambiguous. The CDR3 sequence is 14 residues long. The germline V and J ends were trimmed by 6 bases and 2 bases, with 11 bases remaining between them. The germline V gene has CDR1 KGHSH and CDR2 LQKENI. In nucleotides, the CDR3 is TGTGCCAGCTCGCCGACCCAGGGCAATCAGCCCCAGCATTTT. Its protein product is CASSPTQGNQPQHF.

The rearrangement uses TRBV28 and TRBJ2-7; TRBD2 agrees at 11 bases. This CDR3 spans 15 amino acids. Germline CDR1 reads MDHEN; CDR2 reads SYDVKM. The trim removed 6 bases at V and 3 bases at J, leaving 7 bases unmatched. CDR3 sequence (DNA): TGTGCCAGCAGGGTAGGGACTAGCGGAAACTACGAGCAGTACTTC. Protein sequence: CASRVGTSGNYEQYF.

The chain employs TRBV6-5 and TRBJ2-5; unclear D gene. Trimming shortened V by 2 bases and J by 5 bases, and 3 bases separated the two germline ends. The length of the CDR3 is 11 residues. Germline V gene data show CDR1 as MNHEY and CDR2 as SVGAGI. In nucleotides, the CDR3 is TGTGCCAGCAGTTACGGTGAGACCCAGTACTTC. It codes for CASSYGETQYF.